This T cell receptor beta chain was found in a study of blood T cell repertoires in COVID-19. The overall study: Whether acute or convalescent, the COVID-19 samples came from the United States, Italy and Spain. From T cells, B-cell-depleted T cells, or PBMCs came the material, which was cDNA or gDNA.

In the original workflow: Reference gene primer amplification gave nucleated cell count estimates. Data came from immunoSEQ multiplex PCR; TCRdb stores just in-frame clones and leaves some out. D and trimming come from the DNA, and the V and J calls and clone size come from that table. Seen here are approximately 300,000 clones, about 85% observed once, and the top ten hold roughly 0.94%. Trimming took 1 base from V and 8 from J; bases not matched to a gene: 8. Germline V gives CDR1 MNHNS, CDR2 SASEGT. The CDR3 spans 15 residues. Seattle patients were enrolled while actively infected and followed longitudinally.

The J gene is TRBJ1-2, the V gene TRBV6-1, with 9 positions matching TRBD1. The sequence was collected from a human donor with COVID-19, enrolled during active disease. The donor label of this sample is uncertain. What was sequenced was peripheral blood. The CDR3 nucleotides read TGTGCCAGCAGTGAAGGGTGGACAGGGGTCGACGGCTACACCTTC. Translated, it gives CASSEGWTGVDGYTF.